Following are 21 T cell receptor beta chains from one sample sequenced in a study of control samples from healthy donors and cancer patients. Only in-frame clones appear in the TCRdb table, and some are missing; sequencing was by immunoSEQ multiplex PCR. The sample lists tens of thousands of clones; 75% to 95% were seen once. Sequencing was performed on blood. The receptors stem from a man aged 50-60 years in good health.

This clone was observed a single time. DNA of the CDR3: TGCAGTGCTAGTTTTGGCGGGGACTTACACGATGAGCAGTTCTTC. This encodes CSASFGGDLHDEQFF. The chain carries TRBV20-1 and TRBJ2-1, with TRBD2 as a possible D gene (6 bases). The germline V gene has CDR1 DFQATT and CDR2 SNEGSKA (reference sequence). The V gene lost 3 bases and the J gene lost 8 bases, with 20 bases spanning the gap. The CDR3 length is 15 residues.

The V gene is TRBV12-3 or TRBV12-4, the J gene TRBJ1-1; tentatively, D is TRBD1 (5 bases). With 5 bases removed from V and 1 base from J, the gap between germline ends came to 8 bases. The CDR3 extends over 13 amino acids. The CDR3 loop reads CASSPTGNTEAFF. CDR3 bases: TGTGCCAGCAGTCCAACAGGGAACACTGAAGCTTTCTTT.

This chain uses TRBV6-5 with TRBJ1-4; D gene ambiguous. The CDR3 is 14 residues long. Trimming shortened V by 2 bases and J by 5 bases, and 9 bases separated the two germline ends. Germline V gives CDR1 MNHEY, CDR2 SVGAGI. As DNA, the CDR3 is TGTGCCAGCAGTTACGGAGGAAGCAATGAAAAACTGTTTTTT. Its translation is CASSYGGSNEKLFF.

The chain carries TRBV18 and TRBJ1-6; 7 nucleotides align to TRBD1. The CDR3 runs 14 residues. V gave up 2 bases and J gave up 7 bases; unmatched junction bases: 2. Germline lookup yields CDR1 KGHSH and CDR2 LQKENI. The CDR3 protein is CASSPTQGNSPLHF. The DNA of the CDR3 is TGTGCCAGCTCACCAACACAGGGGAATTCACCCCTCCACTTT.

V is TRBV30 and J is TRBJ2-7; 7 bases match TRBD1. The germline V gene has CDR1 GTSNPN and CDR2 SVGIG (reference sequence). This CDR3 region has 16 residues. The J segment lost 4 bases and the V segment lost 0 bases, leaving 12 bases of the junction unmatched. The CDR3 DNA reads TGTGCCTGGAGTGTACTCTCGACAGGGTCCTTGTACGAGCAGTACTTC. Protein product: CAWSVLSTGSLYEQYF.

CDR3 DNA: TGTGCCAGCAGTGAATATGGTGATCAGCCCCAGCATTTT. Its protein product is CASSEYGDQPQHF. This rearrangement joins TRBV2 to TRBJ1-5, with D unclear. V dropped 2 bases and J dropped 5 bases, with 7 bases sitting between them. Germline V CDR1 and CDR2: SNHLY, FYNNEI. This CDR3 spans 13 amino acids. Based on the CDR3 plus reference TRBV2 and TRBJ1-5, the full variable domain is EPEVTQTPSHQVTQMGQEVILRCVPISNHLYFYWYRQILGQKVEFLVSFYNNEISEKSEIFDDQFSVERPDGSNFTLKIRSTKLEDSAMYFCASSEYGDQPQHFGDGTRLSIL.

The CDR3, as DNA: TGTGCCACCAGTGATTTGGGGAGGGGGGGGACCAACACAGATACGCAGTATTTT. Encoded protein: CATSDLGRGGTNTDTQYF. V gene TRBV24-1 combines with J gene TRBJ2-3; perhaps TRBD2 as D (7 bases). Germline CDR1 is KGHDR and CDR2 is SFDVKD. With 0 bases removed from V and 2 bases from J, the gap between germline ends came to 17 bases. The CDR3 spans 18 residues.

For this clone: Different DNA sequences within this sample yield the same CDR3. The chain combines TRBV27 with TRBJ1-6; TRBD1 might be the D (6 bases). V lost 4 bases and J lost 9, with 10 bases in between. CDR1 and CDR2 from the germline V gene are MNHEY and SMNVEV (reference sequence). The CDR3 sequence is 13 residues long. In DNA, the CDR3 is TGTGCCAGCAGTTGGGGGCAGGGTTCACCCCTCCACTTT. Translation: CASSWGQGSPLHF.

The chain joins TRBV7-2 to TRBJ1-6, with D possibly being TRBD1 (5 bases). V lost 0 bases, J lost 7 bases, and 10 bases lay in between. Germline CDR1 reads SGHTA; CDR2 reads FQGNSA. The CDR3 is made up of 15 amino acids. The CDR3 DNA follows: TGTGCCAGCAGCTTAGCGTTGGGGGGAAATTCACCCCTCCACTTT. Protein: CASSLALGGNSPLHF.

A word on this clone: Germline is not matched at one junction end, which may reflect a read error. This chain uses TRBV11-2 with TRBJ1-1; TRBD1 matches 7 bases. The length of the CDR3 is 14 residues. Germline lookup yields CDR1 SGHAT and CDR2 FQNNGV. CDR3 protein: CASSLDRADTEAFF. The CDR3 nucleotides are TGTGCCAGCAGTTTAGACAGGGCGGACACTGAAGCTTTCTTT.

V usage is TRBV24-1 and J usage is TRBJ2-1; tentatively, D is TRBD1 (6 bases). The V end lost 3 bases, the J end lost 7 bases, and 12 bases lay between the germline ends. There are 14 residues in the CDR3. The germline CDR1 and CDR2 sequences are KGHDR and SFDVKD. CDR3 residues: CATSDVGTKNEQFF. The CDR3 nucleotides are TGTGCCACCAGTGATGTTGGGACAAAAAATGAGCAGTTCTTC.

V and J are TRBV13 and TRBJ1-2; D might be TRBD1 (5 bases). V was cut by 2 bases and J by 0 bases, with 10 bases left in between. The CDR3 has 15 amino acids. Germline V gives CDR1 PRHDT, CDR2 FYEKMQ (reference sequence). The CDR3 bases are TGTGCCAGCAGCTTATGGGGGACGGCTAACTATGGCTACACCTTC. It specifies CASSLWGTANYGYTF.

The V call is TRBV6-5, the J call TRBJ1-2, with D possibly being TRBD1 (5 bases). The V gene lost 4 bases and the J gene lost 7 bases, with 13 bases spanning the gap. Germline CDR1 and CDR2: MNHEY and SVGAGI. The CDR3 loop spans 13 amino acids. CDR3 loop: CASSSRGAGGYTF. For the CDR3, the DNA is TGTGCCAGCAGTTCTCGAGGGGCAGGTGGCTACACCTTC.

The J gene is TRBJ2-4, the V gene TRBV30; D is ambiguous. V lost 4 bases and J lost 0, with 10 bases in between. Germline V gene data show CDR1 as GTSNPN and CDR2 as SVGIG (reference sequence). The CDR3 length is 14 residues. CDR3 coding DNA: TGTGCCTGGAAGAGACCTCTAGCCAAAAACATTCAGTACTTC. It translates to CAWKRPLAKNIQYF.

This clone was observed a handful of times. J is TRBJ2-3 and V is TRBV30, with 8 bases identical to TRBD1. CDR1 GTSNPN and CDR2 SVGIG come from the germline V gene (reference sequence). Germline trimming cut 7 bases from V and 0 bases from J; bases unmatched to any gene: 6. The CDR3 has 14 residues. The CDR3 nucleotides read TGTGCCTATGACAGGGGTCTGAGCACAGATACGCAGTATTTT. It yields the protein CAYDRGLSTDTQYF.

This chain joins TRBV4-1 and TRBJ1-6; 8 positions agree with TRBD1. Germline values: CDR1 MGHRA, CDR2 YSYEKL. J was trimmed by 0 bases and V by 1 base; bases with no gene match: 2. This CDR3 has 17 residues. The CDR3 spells CASSQVQGASYNSPLHF. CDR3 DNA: TGCGCCAGCAGCCAAGTTCAGGGGGCCTCCTATAATTCACCCCTCCACTTT.

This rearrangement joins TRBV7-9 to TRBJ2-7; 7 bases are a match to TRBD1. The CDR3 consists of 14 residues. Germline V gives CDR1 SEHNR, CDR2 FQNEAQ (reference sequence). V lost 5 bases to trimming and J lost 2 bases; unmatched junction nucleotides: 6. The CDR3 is CASSERQGPYEQYF. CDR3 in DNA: TGTGCCAGCAGCGAAAGACAGGGCCCCTACGAGCAGTACTTC.

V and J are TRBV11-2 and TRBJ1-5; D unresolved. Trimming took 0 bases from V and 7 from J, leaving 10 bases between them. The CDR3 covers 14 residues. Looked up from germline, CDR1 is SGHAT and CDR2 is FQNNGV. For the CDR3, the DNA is TGTGCCAGCAGCTTAGAGGCCTTCGGGCAGCCCCAGCATTTT. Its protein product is CASSLEAFGQPQHF.

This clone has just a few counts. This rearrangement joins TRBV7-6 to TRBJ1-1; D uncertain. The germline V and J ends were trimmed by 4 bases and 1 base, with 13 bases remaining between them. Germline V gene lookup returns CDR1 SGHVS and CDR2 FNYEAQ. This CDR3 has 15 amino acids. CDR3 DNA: TGTGCCAGCAGCTGGCAGAGCCCAGGGAACACTGAAGCTTTCTTT. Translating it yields CASSWQSPGNTEAFF.

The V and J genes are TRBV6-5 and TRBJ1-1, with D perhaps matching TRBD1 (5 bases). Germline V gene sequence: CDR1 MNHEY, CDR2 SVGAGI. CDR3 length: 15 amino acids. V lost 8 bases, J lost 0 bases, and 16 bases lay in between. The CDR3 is CASGYRRLMNTEAFF. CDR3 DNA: TGTGCCAGCGGGTACAGGAGACTCATGAACACTGAAGCTTTCTTT.

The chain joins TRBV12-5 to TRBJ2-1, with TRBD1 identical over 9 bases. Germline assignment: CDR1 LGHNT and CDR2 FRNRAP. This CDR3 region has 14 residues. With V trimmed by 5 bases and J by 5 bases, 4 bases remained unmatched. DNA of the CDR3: TGTGCTAGTGGTCCGTGGACAGGGGACAATGAGCAGTTCTTC. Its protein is CASGPWTGDNEQFF.